This TCR beta chain was recorded in a study of cytomegalovirus exposure and HLA in healthy donors (dated 2017 in TCRdb). About the full investigation: An earlier analysis of several hundred of the donors reported about 250 Gb of sequence data and roughly 100 million unique TCR beta sequences from around 200 million T cells. The study profiled the T cell repertoires of 500 to 800 subjects by immunosequencing and related them to cytomegalovirus serostatus. To decide whether each TCR beta V gene segment behaved as functional or pseudogenic, an earlier analysis of some 580 of the donors relied on high-throughput TCR beta sequencing. To predict cytomegalovirus infection status, the study brought together high-throughput TCR immunosequencing, statistical association of individual TCRs with disease status, and machine learning. Donor age, sex, ethnicity and CMV serostatus were compiled alongside the repertoire data. A later genetic analysis took genome-wide SNP genotypes for about 65% of the 666 donors and used that subset as a discovery cohort. In the later analysis, no new phenotypic data were used to find candidate immune exposures; instead, reliance was placed on TCR beta sequences and their occurrence across donors. Among around 400 genotyped donors of the cohort, an average of roughly 230,000 unique TCR beta nucleotide sequences was sequenced per donor, of which 15% to 20% were non-productive. Roughly five DR-DQ haplotypes were treated as single units for association and clustering because of strong linkage in the cohort. HLA typing included class I and class II loci at four-digit resolution. The aim of the study was to test whether cataloging public T cell receptors could identify signatures of past pathogen exposure. A later analysis re-examined previously published TCR beta repertoires from over 500 donors and added high-resolution HLA genotyping to investigate patterns of TCR occurrence. A separate validation cohort of over 95 different subjects was used in addition to the roughly 620-subject first cohort. Among the roughly 400 genotyped donors, 75% to 90% belonged to the genetic ancestry cluster associated with self-reported Caucasian donors. The number of donors typed differed by locus, with about 629-630 for A, B, C, DRB1 and DQB1, around 520 for DQA1, 600 to 610 for DPA1, and around 430 for DPB1. About 300 gigabases of sequencing data and approximately 84 million unique TCR sequences were included in an early release covering about 700 HLA-typed donors. Every discovery cohort repertoire had been produced on one sequencing platform. Findings and caveats that apply to the study as a whole: Because HLA typing was missing for some donors at each locus, association tests included only the typed subset. A further reported finding was that TCR beta sequences accurately predicted the HLA-A and HLA-B alleles for most subjects in the first cohort. A later analysis found that TCR association rates varied across HLA loci, with DRB1 alleles showing the most associated TCRs and HLA-C alleles the fewest. Correlated functional status among segregating V segments might be attributable to linkage disequilibrium, but an unknown experimental factor could not be ruled out. In a later analysis, 15,000 to 20,000 TCR beta sequences were associated with specific HLA alleles at a false discovery rate of 0.05. Several of the top co-occurrence clusters appeared to be linked to parvovirus B19, influenza, CMV and Epstein-Barr virus, according to a later analysis. When HLA alleles, especially DR and DQ, strongly co-occurred, TCR associations were difficult to assign to individual alleles. An association between a missense DCLRE1C variant and V-gene and J-gene trimming of TCR beta chains was found in a later genetic analysis and replicated in an independent cohort. While some public TCRs were present in many individuals, most TCR sequences turned up only very rarely across donors. In a later analysis, most CMV-associated TCR beta chains were found to appear HLA-restricted, with HLA associations seemingly driven largely by CMV exposure. According to a later genetic analysis, donors in an Asian-associated ancestry cluster had fewer N-insertions in productive TCRs than the approximately 650-donor mean. In an earlier analysis of fewer than 750 of the donors, most TCR beta V segments were observed in productive rearrangements about 90% or about 30% of the time, broadly matching IMGT annotations. This cohort had only TCR beta chains sequenced, and the lack of alpha or paired-chain data limited which features could be detected. The presence/absence analyses assumed that sequencing depth was roughly uniform across donors, and that assumption may not be true. Over 15 rarely observed V segments, including chromosome 9 orphons, were excluded from the earlier analysis of about 500 of the donors because counts were too low. The classifier was reported to diagnose cytomegalovirus status with high specificity and sensitivity in both the original and validation cohorts. Some IMGT-functional V segments, including TRBV6-2 and TRBV6-3, could not be told apart with the 87-base-pair reads, so those segments were excluded. In vitro tests confirmed that three of the cytomegalovirus-associated TCR beta chains recognize cytomegalovirus antigens. In the study, approximately 160 TCR beta chains were listed as associated with cytomegalovirus. The authors suggested that the approach could potentially be generalized to other disease states and immunological phenotypes. The only immune exposure information available for the cohort was CMV serostatus. A later analysis found that HLA-associated TCR beta chains were more clonally expanded and had lower generation probabilities than equally common non-associated chains. A cluster of highly shared sequence variants was judged likely to represent a technical artifact of the sequencing pipeline.

The CDR3 numbers 16 residues from cysteine through phenylalanine. Only the CDR3 DNA is retained, 48 bases long and in frame from the first base. V drops 5 bases and J drops 0 bases, leaving 14 bases in between. CDR1 and CDR2, per the germline V gene, are SGHTA and FQGNSA. Libraries were built with the immunoSEQ multiplex PCR assay. The multiplex PCR relied on a mix of 60 forward primers for TCR Vbeta segments and 13 reverse primers for TCR Jbeta segments. Amplification of the CDR3 region of rearranged TCR beta genes was performed with a multiplex PCR assay on genomic DNA. On the Illumina HiSeq System, the amplified TCR beta libraries were sequenced as 87-base-pair reads. On the study's bioinformatics: A later analysis counted about 82 million unique TCR beta chains across the 666 repertoires, and some 11 million of these chains were shared by at least two donors. Raw reads were error-corrected and collapsed into unique sequences by a nearest-neighbor algorithm in which closely related sequences were merged to remove PCR and sequencing errors. To assign V, D and J gene segments, CDR3 sequences were aligned to IMGT reference sequences. For a sequence to be retained, at least a six-nucleotide match to both a V gene segment and a J gene segment was required. Rearrangements were classified as productive when the CDR3 lacked stop codons and remained in frame with V and J, and all other rearrangements were classified as non-productive. CDR3 was defined according to IMGT convention as the region running from the second conserved V-encoded cysteine to the conserved J-encoded phenylalanine. The earlier analysis of about 500 of the donors excluded sequences that lacked an unambiguous match to a single V gene segment. In an earlier analysis of around 600 of the donors, V segments were called functional above 56.7% productive rearrangements and were called segregating when the between-donor standard deviation exceeded 5%. To diagnose cytomegalovirus status from the catalog of TCR beta chain sequences, a statistical classification framework was built. V and J gene assignment, in a later analysis, came from comparing TCR nucleotide sequences with IMGT/GENE-DB human TR gene sequences. Using the TCRdist pipeline, a later analysis assigned CDR3 sequences along with most-parsimonious VDJ recombination scenarios. A later analysis defined each TCR beta chain by its CDR3 amino acid sequence plus V-gene family, and excluded reads lacking a unique V-gene family. In a later analysis, 450 to 600 highly shared, low-generation-probability nucleotide sequences were removed to address suspected cross-contamination and a sequencing artifact. In a later analysis, a clonal expansion index was calculated for each public chain from normalized within-repertoire ranks of inferred template counts. A later analysis computed generation probabilities with a VDJ recombination model fitted to out-of-frame rearrangements, and checked the results against IGoR. A later analysis scored TCR-TCR, TCR-HLA and TCR-CMV co-occurrence with hypergeometric tests, applying a repertoire-size bias correction to TCR pairs. False discovery rates were estimated in a later analysis by permuting HLA or CMV assignments 20 times. In a later analysis, co-occurring TCRs were grouped using DBSCAN, with TCRdist sequence similarity added in when clustering inside HLA-allele-positive subsets. Repertoires with fewer than 30,000 or more than 120,000 public chains, plus five repertoires with anomalous nucleotide sharing, were excluded from co-occurrence clustering. Drawn from immuneACCESS, this table holds only the in-frame rearrangements with V and J called that TCRdb kept. Clones are partly lost; checked studies trace under half to an unresolved V gene and leave the rest unexplained. Clone size and the V and J calls come from that table; the DNA yielded D and trimming. The sample has roughly 60,000 clones on record, about two thirds of them singletons. The ten largest clones capture roughly a fifth of the sample.

The cohort comprised approximately 700 healthy bone marrow donors. All cohort members were sampled while nominally healthy, although unrecorded immune exposures were likely present. The donor was CMV seropositive and was included in the group of some 290 seropositive cohort members. A peripheral blood sample was collected from each donor, and TCR beta sequencing was performed on peripheral blood mononuclear cells. Genomic DNA was extracted from the blood cell samples with the Qiagen DNeasy Blood Extraction Kit. Note on this clone: This clone's antigen is unknown. Base qualities are missing; no much larger clone stands one base away.

This sequence was found in a woman aged 55-75 years in good health and CMV-seropositive. What was sequenced was PBMCs. The rearranged segments are TRBV7-2 and TRBJ2-4; TRBD1 is a weak D gene call, 6 bases matching. CDR3 region: CASSPPSDRAKNIQYF. The bases read TGTGCCAGCAGCCCACCCTCGGACAGAGCCAAAAACATTCAGTACTTC.